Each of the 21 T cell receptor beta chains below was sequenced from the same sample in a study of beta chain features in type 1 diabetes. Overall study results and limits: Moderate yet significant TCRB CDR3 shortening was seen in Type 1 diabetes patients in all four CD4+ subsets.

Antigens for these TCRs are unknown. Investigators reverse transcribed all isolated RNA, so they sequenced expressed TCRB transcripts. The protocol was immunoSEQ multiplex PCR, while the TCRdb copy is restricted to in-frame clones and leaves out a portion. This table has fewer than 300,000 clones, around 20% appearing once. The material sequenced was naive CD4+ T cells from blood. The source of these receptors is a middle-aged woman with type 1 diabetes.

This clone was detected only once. CDR3 nucleotides: TGCGCCAGCAGCCCGGACAGGGGCAATCAGCCCCAGCATTTT. Translation gives CASSPDRGNQPQHF. The J gene is TRBJ1-5, the V gene TRBV4-3; 8 bases fit TRBD1. CDR1 and CDR2 (germline): LGHNA, YSLEER. There are 14 residues in the CDR3. V was pared by 4 bases and J by 2 bases, with 1 base of the junction left unmatched.

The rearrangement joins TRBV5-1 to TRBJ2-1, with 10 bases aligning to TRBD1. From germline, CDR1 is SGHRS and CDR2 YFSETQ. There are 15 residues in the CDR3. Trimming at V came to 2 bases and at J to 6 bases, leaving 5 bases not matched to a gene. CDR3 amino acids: CASSFDRGPRNEQFF. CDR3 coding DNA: TGCGCCAGCAGCTTCGACAGGGGGCCGCGCAATGAGCAGTTCTTC.

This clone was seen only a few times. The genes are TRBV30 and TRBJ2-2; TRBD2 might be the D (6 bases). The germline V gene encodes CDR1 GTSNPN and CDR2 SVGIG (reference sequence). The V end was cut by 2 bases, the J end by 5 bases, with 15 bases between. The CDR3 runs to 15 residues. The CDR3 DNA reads TGTGCCTGGAGTAGGAAGAAGGGAGGAACCGGGGAGCTGTTTTTT. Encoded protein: CAWSRKKGGTGELFF. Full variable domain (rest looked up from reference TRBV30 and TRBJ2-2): SQTIHQWPATLVQPVGSPLSLECTVEGTSNPNLYWYRQAAGRGLQLLFYSVGIGQISSEVPQNLSASRPQDRQFILSSKKLLLSDSGFYLCAWSRKKGGTGELFFGEGSRLTVL.

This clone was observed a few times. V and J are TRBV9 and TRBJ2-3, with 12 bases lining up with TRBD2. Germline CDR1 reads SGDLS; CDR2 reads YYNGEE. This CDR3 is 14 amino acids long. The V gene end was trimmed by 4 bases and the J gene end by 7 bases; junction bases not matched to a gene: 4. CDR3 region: CASSPRTSGNTQYF. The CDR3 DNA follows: TGTGCCAGCAGCCCTAGGACTAGCGGGAATACGCAGTATTTT. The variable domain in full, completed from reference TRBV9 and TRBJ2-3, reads DSGVTQTPKHLITATGQRVTLRCSPRSGDLSVYWYQQSLDQGLQFLIQYYNGEERAKGNILERFSAQQFPDLHSELNLSSLELGDSALYFCASSPRTSGNTQYFGPGTRLTVL.

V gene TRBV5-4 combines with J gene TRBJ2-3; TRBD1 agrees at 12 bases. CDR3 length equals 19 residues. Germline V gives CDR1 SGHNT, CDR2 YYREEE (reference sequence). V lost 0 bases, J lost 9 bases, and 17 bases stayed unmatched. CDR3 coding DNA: TGTGCCAGCAGCTTGGAAGGGACAGGGGGCGCTTCAAGCCTACGGACGCAGTATTTT. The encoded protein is CASSLEGTGGASSLRTQYF.

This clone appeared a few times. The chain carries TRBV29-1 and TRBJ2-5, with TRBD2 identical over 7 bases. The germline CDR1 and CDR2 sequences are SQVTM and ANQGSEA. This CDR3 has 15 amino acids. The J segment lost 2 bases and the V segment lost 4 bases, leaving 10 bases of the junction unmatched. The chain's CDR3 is CSVVPLRENQETQYF. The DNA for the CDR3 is TGCAGCGTTGTTCCTTTGCGGGAGAATCAAGAGACCCAGTACTTC.

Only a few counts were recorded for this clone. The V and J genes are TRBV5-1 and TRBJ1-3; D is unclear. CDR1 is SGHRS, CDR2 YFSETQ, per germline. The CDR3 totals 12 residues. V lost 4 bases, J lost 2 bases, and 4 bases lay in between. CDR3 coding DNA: TGCGCCAGCAGCCCTACTGGAAACACCATATATTTT. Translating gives CASSPTGNTIYF.

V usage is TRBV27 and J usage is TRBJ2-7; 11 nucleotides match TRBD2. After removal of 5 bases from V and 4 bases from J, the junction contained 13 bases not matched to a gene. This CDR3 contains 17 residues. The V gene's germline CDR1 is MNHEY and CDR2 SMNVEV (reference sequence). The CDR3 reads CASSPQPTSGGAYEQYF. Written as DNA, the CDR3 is TGTGCCAGCAGTCCTCAGCCAACTAGCGGGGGAGCGTACGAGCAGTACTTC.

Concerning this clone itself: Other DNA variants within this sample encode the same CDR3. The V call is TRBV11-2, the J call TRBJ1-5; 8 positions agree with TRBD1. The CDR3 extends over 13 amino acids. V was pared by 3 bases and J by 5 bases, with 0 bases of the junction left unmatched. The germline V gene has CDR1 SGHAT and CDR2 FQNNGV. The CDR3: CASSLTGDQPQHF. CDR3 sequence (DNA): TGTGCCAGCAGCTTGACAGGGGATCAGCCCCAGCATTTT.

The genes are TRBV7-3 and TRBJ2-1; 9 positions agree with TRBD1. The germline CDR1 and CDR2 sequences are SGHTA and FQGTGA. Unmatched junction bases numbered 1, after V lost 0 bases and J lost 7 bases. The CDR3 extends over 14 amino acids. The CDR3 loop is CASSLTTGGNEQFF. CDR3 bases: TGTGCCAGCAGCTTAACGACAGGGGGAAATGAGCAGTTCTTC.

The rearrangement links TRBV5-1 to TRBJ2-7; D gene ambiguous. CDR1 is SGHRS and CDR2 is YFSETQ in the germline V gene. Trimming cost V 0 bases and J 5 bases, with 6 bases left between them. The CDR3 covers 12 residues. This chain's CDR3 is CASSLASDEQYF. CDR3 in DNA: TGCGCCAGCAGCTTGGCCAGTGACGAGCAGTACTTC.

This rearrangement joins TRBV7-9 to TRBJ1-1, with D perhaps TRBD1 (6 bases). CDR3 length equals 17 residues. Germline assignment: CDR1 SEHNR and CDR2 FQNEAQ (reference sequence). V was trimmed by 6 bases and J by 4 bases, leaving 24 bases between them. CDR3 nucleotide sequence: TGTGCCAGCAGGCCCCCCCGAGGGGGTGCGTTTGGCACTGAAGCTTTCTTT. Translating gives CASRPPRGGAFGTEAFF. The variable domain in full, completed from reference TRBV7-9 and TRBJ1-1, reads DTGVSQNPRHKITKRGQNVTFRCDPISEHNRLYWYRQTLGQGPEFLTYFQNEAQLEKSRLLSDRFSAERPKGSFSTLEIQRTEQGDSAMYLCASRPPRGGAFGTEAFFGQGTRLTVV.

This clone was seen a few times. Here the CDR3 DNA reads TGTGCCAGCAGATGGGACAGCCCTAATGAAAAACTGTTTTTT. This translates into CASRWDSPNEKLFF. The V and J genes are TRBV7-8 and TRBJ1-4; the match to TRBD1 covers 7 bases. The V gene end was trimmed by 6 bases and the J gene end by 3 bases; junction bases not matched to a gene: 4. The V gene's germline CDR1 is SGHVS and CDR2 FQNEAQ. CDR3 length: 14 amino acids. Supplemented by reference TRBV7-8 and TRBJ1-4, the full variable domain reads GAGVSQSPRYKVAKRGQDVALRCDPISGHVSLFWYQQALGQGPEFLTYFQNEAQLDKSGLPSDRFFAERPEGSVSTLKIQRTQQEDSAVYLCASRWDSPNEKLFFGSGTQLSVL.

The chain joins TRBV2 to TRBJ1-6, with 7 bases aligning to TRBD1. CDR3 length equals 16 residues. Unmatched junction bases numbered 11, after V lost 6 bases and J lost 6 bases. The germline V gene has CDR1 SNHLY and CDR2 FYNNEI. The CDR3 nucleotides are TGTGCCAGCAGCCTAACAGGGGACGACCTTAATTCACCCCTCCACTTT. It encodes CASSLTGDDLNSPLHF.

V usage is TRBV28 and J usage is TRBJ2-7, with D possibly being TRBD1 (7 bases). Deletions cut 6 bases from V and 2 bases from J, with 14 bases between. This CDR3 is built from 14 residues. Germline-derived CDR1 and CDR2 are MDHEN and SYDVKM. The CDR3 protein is CASRKQGGTYEQYF. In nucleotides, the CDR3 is TGTGCCAGCAGGAAGCAGGGGGGTACCTACGAGCAGTACTTC. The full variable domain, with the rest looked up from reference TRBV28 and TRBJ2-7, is DVKVTQSSRYLVKRTGEKVFLECVQDMDHENMFWYRQDPGLGLRLIYFSYDVKMKEKGDIPEGYSVSREKKERFSLILESASTNQTSMYLCASRKQGGTYEQYFGPGTRLTVT.

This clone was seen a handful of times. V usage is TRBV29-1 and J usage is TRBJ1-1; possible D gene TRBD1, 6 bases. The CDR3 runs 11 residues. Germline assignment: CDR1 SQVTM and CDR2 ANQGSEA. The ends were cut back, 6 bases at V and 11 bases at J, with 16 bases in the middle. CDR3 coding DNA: TGCAGCGTCTTCAGGGGCGGCGGGGCTTTCTTT. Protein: CSVFRGGGAFF.

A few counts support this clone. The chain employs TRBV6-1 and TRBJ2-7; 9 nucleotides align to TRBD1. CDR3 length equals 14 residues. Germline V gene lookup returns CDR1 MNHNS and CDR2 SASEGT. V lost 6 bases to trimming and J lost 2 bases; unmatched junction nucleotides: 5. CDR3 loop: CASRTGTGTYEQYF. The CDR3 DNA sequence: TGTGCCAGCAGAACCGGGACAGGGACCTACGAGCAGTACTTC.

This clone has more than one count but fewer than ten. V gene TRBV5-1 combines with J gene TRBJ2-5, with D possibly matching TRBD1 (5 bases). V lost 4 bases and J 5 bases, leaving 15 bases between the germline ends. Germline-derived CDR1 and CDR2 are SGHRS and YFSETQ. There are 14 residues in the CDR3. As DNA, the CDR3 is TGCGCCAGCAGCGGGCCTCAGGGCTCGGAGACCCAGTACTTC. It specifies CASSGPQGSETQYF.

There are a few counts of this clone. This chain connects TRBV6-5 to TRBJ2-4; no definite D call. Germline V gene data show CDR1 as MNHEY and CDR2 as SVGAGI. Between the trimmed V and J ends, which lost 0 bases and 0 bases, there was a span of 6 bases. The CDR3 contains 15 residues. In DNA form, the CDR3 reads TGTGCCAGCAGTTACTCGGGCAGAGCCAAAAACATTCAGTACTTC. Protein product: CASSYSGRAKNIQYF.

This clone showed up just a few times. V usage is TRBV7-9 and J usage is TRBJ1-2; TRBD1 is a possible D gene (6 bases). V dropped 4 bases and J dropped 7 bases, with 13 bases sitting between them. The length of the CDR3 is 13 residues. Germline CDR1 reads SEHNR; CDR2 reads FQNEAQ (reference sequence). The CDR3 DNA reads TGTGCCAGCAGCTCCACAGGGTTAGGTGGCTACACCTTC. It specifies CASSSTGLGGYTF.

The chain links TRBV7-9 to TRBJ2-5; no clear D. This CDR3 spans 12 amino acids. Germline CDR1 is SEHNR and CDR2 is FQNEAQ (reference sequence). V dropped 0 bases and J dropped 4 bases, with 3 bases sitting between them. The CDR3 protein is CASSLARETQYF. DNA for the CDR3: TGTGCCAGCAGCTTAGCCAGAGAGACCCAGTACTTC.